These 27 T cell receptor beta chains originate from one sample sequenced in a study of blood T cell repertoires in COVID-19. The protocol was immunoSEQ multiplex PCR, while the TCRdb copy is restricted to in-frame clones and leaves out a portion. The sample holds 80,000 to 100,000 clones, less than 85% seen once. Sequencing input: peripheral blood. Every receptor here comes from a man between 65 and 85 years old with COVID-19, enrolled during active disease.

The V and J genes are TRBV4-1 and TRBJ1-1; D remains ambiguous. Germline V CDR1 and CDR2: MGHRA, YSYEKL. Trimming removed 7 bases at V and 0 bases at J, with 18 bases between. CDR3 length equals 16 residues. The CDR3 region is CASTSWTDGVNTEAFF. As DNA, the CDR3 is TGCGCCAGCACGTCATGGACGGACGGGGTGAACACTGAAGCTTTCTTT.

The chain recombines TRBV6-2 or TRBV6-3 with TRBJ2-5, with 10 bases lining up with TRBD1. Trimming cost V 4 bases and J 4 bases; bases outside gene matches: 12. The CDR3 runs to 17 residues. Per germline, CDR1 MNHEY and CDR2 SVGEGT. In DNA form, the CDR3 reads TGTGCCAGCAGTTTAGGGGAAGGGACAGGGGTAGGAGAGACCCAGTACTTC. Translated: CASSLGEGTGVGETQYF.

V is TRBV28 and J is TRBJ1-1; weak D call: TRBD1 (6 bases). The V gene's germline CDR1 is MDHEN and CDR2 SYDVKM. The V and J ends lost 6 bases and 1 base respectively, with 12 bases between them. The CDR3 extends over 14 amino acids. CDR3 protein: CASSKGGGNTEAFF. The CDR3 DNA follows: TGTGCCAGCAGCAAAGGGGGGGGGAACACTGAAGCTTTCTTT.

V is TRBV4-1 and J is TRBJ1-2, with D perhaps matching TRBD1 (5 bases). Germline-derived CDR1 and CDR2 are MGHRA and YSYEKL. Trimming stripped 0 bases from V and 3 bases from J, with 14 bases between. The CDR3 spans 16 residues. CDR3 nucleotide sequence: TGCGCCAGCAGCCAAGATGATAGGGGCGGATACTATGGCTACACCTTC. Its protein product is CASSQDDRGGYYGYTF.

The chain combines TRBV27 with TRBJ2-2; a possible D gene is TRBD1 (5 bases). Looked up from germline, CDR1 is MNHEY and CDR2 is SMNVEV (reference sequence). There are 13 residues in the CDR3. V shed 2 bases and J shed 9 bases, with 10 bases lying between them. Here the CDR3 reads CASSLPGSRELFF. The CDR3 DNA reads as TGTGCCAGCAGTTTACCAGGGTCCAGGGAGCTGTTTTTT.

The chain uses TRBV7-3 and TRBJ2-7; a possible D gene is TRBD2 (6 bases). Trimming stripped 4 bases from V and 5 bases from J, with 9 bases between. The germline V gene encodes CDR1 SGHTA and CDR2 FQGTGA. This CDR3 is 12 amino acids long. The CDR3, as DNA: TGTGCCAGCAGCTCCGGCGGGAACGAGCAGTACTTC. Amino acids: CASSSGGNEQYF.

This clone occurred once. The V and J genes are TRBV7-8 and TRBJ2-5, with 16 bases matching TRBD2. CDR3 length equals 15 residues. The trim removed 4 bases at V and 9 bases at J, leaving 5 bases unmatched. From germline, CDR1 is SGHVS and CDR2 FQNEAQ. The CDR3 reads CASSSGLAGGEAQYF. In nucleotides, the CDR3 is TGTGCCAGCAGCTCGGGACTAGCGGGGGGGGAGGCCCAGTACTTC.

The gene calls are TRBV7-2 and TRBJ2-7; 13 bases line up with TRBD2. The germline V gene has CDR1 SGHTA and CDR2 FQGNSA. The CDR3 extends over 15 amino acids. After removal of 5 bases from V and 6 bases from J, the junction contained 7 bases not matched to a gene. The CDR3 is CASSPGLAGASEQYF. For the CDR3, the DNA is TGTGCCAGCAGCCCAGGACTAGCGGGAGCGAGCGAGCAGTACTTC.

V is TRBV6-5 and J is TRBJ2-7; D possibly corresponds to TRBD1 (8 bases). The ends were cut back, 5 bases at V and 7 bases at J, with 15 bases in the middle. The CDR3 consists of 13 residues. Germline V gene data show CDR1 as MNHEY and CDR2 as SVGAGI. The CDR3 spells CASSRTGRGEQYF. In nucleotides, the CDR3 is TGTGCCAGCAGTCGGACAGGGAGGGGTGAGCAGTACTTC.

The chain carries TRBV18 and TRBJ2-1; 12 bases are shared with TRBD1. Trimming removed 1 base from V and 5 bases from J; junction bases left unmatched: 3. The CDR3 extends over 16 amino acids. Germline V gives CDR1 KGHSH, CDR2 LQKENI. The CDR3 region has the DNA TGTGCCAGCTCACCACAGGGGACAGGGGGCAACAATGAGCAGTTCTTC. This encodes CASSPQGTGGNNEQFF.

The chain combines TRBV7-9 with TRBJ1-4; 9 bases are a match to TRBD1. The CDR3 has 16 amino acids. CDR1 SEHNR and CDR2 FQNEAQ come from the germline V gene (reference sequence). After removal of 5 bases from V and 3 bases from J, the junction contained 7 bases not matched to a gene. CDR3 nucleotide sequence: TGTGCCAGCAGCCCTGGGACAGGGATAGCTAATGAAAAACTGTTTTTT. Protein: CASSPGTGIANEKLFF.

This clone was counted only a few times. The chain employs TRBV27 and TRBJ2-3, with D uncertain. In germline, CDR1 is MNHEY, CDR2 SMNVEV (reference sequence). V was clipped by 5 bases and J by 6 bases, with 9 bases between them. This CDR3 is 12 amino acids long. The DNA for the CDR3 is TGTGCCAGCAGTCCAAACTGGGATACGCAGTATTTT. Translated, it gives CASSPNWDTQYF.

The V and J genes are TRBV19 and TRBJ2-2; 8 positions match TRBD2. The ends lost 3 bases at V and 5 bases at J; junction bases unmatched: 5. The germline V gene has CDR1 LNHDA and CDR2 SQIVND (reference sequence). CDR3 length: 15 residues. CDR3 coding DNA: TGTGCCAGTAGTATTTTCGCGGGAGGAACCGGGGAGCTGTTTTTT. It is translated as CASSIFAGGTGELFF.

The CDR3: CASSLGGAYYNEQFF. The CDR3 nucleotides read TGTGCCAGCAGCTTAGGCGGAGCGTACTACAATGAGCAGTTCTTC. This chain links TRBV7-6 with TRBJ2-1; no definite D call. Germline V lookup: CDR1 SGHVS, CDR2 FNYEAQ. The CDR3 runs 15 residues. Trimming cost V 1 base and J 3 bases, with 10 bases left between them.

The gene calls are TRBV7-2 and TRBJ2-7; tentative D call: TRBD1 (5 bases). CDR3 length equals 13 residues. The V and J ends lost 4 bases and 3 bases respectively, with 10 bases between them. Germline V gives CDR1 SGHTA, CDR2 FQGNSA. The CDR3 nucleotides are TGTGCCAGCAGCTCGACAGTTCTCTACGAGCAGTACTTC. This gives the protein CASSSTVLYEQYF.

The V and J genes are TRBV9 and TRBJ2-5; no reliable D call. V was cut by 0 bases and J by 2 bases, with 5 bases left in between. The CDR3 is 13 amino acids. CDR1 is SGDLS and CDR2 is YYNGEE in the germline V gene. CDR3 residues: CASSVGPQETQYF. CDR3 in DNA: TGTGCCAGCAGCGTAGGGCCACAAGAGACCCAGTACTTC.

This sequence joins TRBV19 and TRBJ1-5; 7 bases align to TRBD1. V shed 5 bases and J 0 bases; nucleotides not matched to a gene: 4. Germline V CDR1 and CDR2: LNHDA, SQIVND (reference sequence). This CDR3 has 15 residues. CDR3 loop: CASSPGTVSNQPQHF. In DNA form, the CDR3 reads TGTGCCAGTAGTCCCGGGACAGTTAGCAATCAGCCCCAGCATTTT.

CDR3 sequence reads: CASSGGPGREQYF. CDR3 nucleotide sequence: TGTGCCAGCAGCGGGGGTCCCGGGAGGGAGCAGTACTTC. The chain couples TRBV6-2 or TRBV6-3 to TRBJ2-7; 7 nucleotides line up with TRBD2. This CDR3 has 13 residues. J was trimmed by 7 bases and V by 6 bases; bases with no gene match: 9. Per the germline V gene, CDR1 is MNHEY and CDR2 is SVGEGT.

This clone was recorded only once. The rearrangement links TRBV5-4 to TRBJ2-6, with TRBD1 matching 7 bases. V trimming: 4 bases; J trimming: 1 base; junction bases outside the gene matches: 5. The CDR3 extends over 16 amino acids. Germline CDR1 is SGHNT and CDR2 is YYREEE (reference sequence). CDR3 amino acids: CASSPGQASGANVLTF. CDR3 nucleotides: TGTGCCAGCAGCCCCGGACAGGCTTCTGGGGCCAACGTCCTGACTTTC.

The chain employs TRBV12-3 or TRBV12-4 and TRBJ2-7; D is possibly TRBD2 (6 bases). Trimming took off 7 bases at V and 3 bases at J, with 10 bases between the two ends. The CDR3 is made up of 12 amino acids. Written as DNA, the CDR3 is TGTGCCAGCACCCCCGGGGGCTACGAGCAGTACTTC. It is translated as CASTPGGYEQYF.

The chain is built from TRBV30 and TRBJ2-3; 9 bases match TRBD2. This CDR3 has 15 amino acids. Trimming cost V 5 bases and J 5 bases; bases outside gene matches: 11. From germline, CDR1 is GTSNPN and CDR2 SVGIG (reference sequence). DNA for the CDR3: TGTGCCTGGGGGCTGGATAGCGGGAGAGGAGATACGCAGTATTTT. Protein sequence: CAWGLDSGRGDTQYF.

The rearrangement links TRBV6-6 to TRBJ1-5, with D possibly being TRBD1 (6 bases). The germline V and J ends were trimmed by 3 bases and 15 bases, with 12 bases remaining between them. CDR1 is MNHNY, CDR2 SVGAGI, per germline (reference sequence). The CDR3 sequence is 11 residues long. The CDR3 sequence is CASSYRQEMHF. The CDR3 DNA follows: TGTGCCAGCAGTTATCGACAGGAAATGCATTTT.

The V and J genes are TRBV7-8 and TRBJ2-2; 7 nucleotides line up with TRBD2. Germline CDR1 SGHVS, CDR2 FQNEAQ. The CDR3 is 16 amino acids. Trimming took 5 bases from V and 3 from J; bases not matched to a gene: 9. CDR3 bases: TGTGCCAGCAGCCCCCTCGGAGGGAGGGACACCGGGGAGCTGTTTTTT. Residues: CASSPLGGRDTGELFF.

The rearrangement links TRBV5-4 to TRBJ2-5; 12 nucleotides match TRBD2. V was pared by 0 bases and J by 4 bases, with 4 bases of the junction left unmatched. The CDR3 covers 16 residues. CDR1 and CDR2 from the germline V gene are SGHNT and YYREEE (reference sequence). The CDR3 DNA is TGTGCCAGCAGCTTGGGACTAGCGGGAGAAGGAGAGACCCAGTACTTC. Translating gives CASSLGLAGEGETQYF.

V gene TRBV5-5 combines with J gene TRBJ2-3, with TRBD1 matching over 8 bases. This CDR3 is built from 17 residues. Germline trimming cut 0 bases from V and 3 bases from J; bases unmatched to any gene: 9. Germline V gives CDR1 SGHKS, CDR2 YYEKEE (reference sequence). CDR3 loop: CASSLAGAGGRTDTQYF. In nucleotides, the CDR3 is TGTGCCAGCAGCTTGGCCGGAGCAGGGGGCAGGACAGATACGCAGTATTTT.

The V gene is TRBV9, the J gene TRBJ1-2; maybe TRBD1 (6 bases). This CDR3 has 15 amino acids. Trimming stripped 0 bases from V and 8 bases from J, with 17 bases between. The germline CDR1 and CDR2 sequences are SGDLS and YYNGEE. The CDR3 is CASSVVDRPSLGYTF. The CDR3 DNA follows: TGTGCCAGCAGCGTAGTGGACAGACCTTCTTTAGGCTACACCTTC.

The chain couples TRBV6-5 to TRBJ2-5; D is unresolved. This CDR3 region has 12 residues. The germline V gene has CDR1 MNHEY and CDR2 SVGAGI. The V gene lost 5 bases and the J gene lost 3 bases, with 7 bases spanning the gap. Here the CDR3 reads CASSPQKETQYF. CDR3 coding DNA: TGTGCCAGCAGTCCTCAGAAAGAGACCCAGTACTTC.